Below are 31 T cell receptor beta chains sequenced from a single sample in a study of shared clonotypes between healthy human individuals. Clones were sequenced by immunoSEQ multiplex PCR, and TCRdb holds only the in-frame ones, with some missing. The sample lists about 2.3 million clones, 85% to 95% seen once, with about 0.41% in the top ten. The specimen was naive CD4+ T cells from PBMCs. Subset here: CD45RA+ positively selected. The receptor source for this set is a man aged 18 to 30 in good health. Some clones in this sample may be carry-over from other donors' samples.

J is TRBJ2-1 and V is TRBV7-9; D is perhaps TRBD1 (7 bases). Deletions cut 5 bases from V and 12 bases from J, with 17 bases between. The CDR3 contains 13 residues. Germline-derived CDR1 and CDR2 are SEHNR and FQNEAQ (reference sequence). The DNA for the CDR3 is TGTGCCAGCAGCCCGAGACAGGGACTCGGGCAGTTCTTC. Protein product: CASSPRQGLGQFF. The whole variable domain, filled in from reference TRBV7-9 and TRBJ2-1, reads DTGVSQNPRHKITKRGQNVTFRCDPISEHNRLYWYRQTLGQGPEFLTYFQNEAQLEKSRLLSDRFSAERPKGSFSTLEIQRTEQGDSAMYLCASSPRQGLGQFFGPGTRLTVL.

Regarding this clone: This CDR3 is also generated by other DNA sequences in the sample. The J gene is TRBJ2-2, the V gene TRBV7-3; no clear D. The CDR3 has 16 amino acids. Germline-derived CDR1 and CDR2 are SGHTA and FQGTGA. V lost 2 bases to trimming and J lost 1 base, with 11 bases between them. CDR3 sequence reads: CASSLRAGENTGELFF. CDR3 bases: TGTGCCAGCAGCTTACGGGCAGGAGAGAACACCGGGGAGCTGTTTTTT.

The V call is TRBV5-1, the J call TRBJ1-2; a possible D gene is TRBD1 (5 bases). The CDR3 has 14 residues. CDR1 is SGHRS and CDR2 is YFSETQ in the germline V gene. Trimming shortened V by 2 bases and J by 4 bases, and 12 bases separated the two germline ends. In DNA, the CDR3 is TGCGCCAGCAGCTTCCGGGGCGCCCCCTATGGCTACACCTTC. Residues: CASSFRGAPYGYTF.

This clone was seen a handful of times. This sequence joins TRBV19 and TRBJ1-5; weak D call: TRBD1 (6 bases). Germline values: CDR1 LNHDA, CDR2 SQIVND (reference sequence). This CDR3 has 14 amino acids. V was cut by 6 bases and J by 4 bases, with 13 bases left in between. The CDR3 DNA sequence: TGTGCCAGTAGCCCTCACAGGGCTAATCAGCCCCAGCATTTT. It specifies CASSPHRANQPQHF.

The V gene is TRBV14, the J gene TRBJ2-7; 11 positions match TRBD2. The length of the CDR3 is 15 residues. Germline CDR1 reads SGHDN; CDR2 reads FVKESK. Trimming cost V 1 base and J 6 bases; bases outside gene matches: 5. CDR3 loop: CASSQGRGLAGEQYF. In nucleotides, the CDR3 is TGTGCCAGCAGCCAAGGAAGAGGACTAGCGGGCGAGCAGTACTTC.

This rearrangement joins TRBV29-1 to TRBJ2-7, with D perhaps being TRBD1 or TRBD2 (5 bases each). The CDR3 is 13 residues long. Trimming removed 6 bases at V and 2 bases at J, with 14 bases between. CDR1 SQVTM and CDR2 ANQGSEA come from the germline V gene. The CDR3 DNA sequence: TGCAGCGTCGCCGGGAAGGGGACCTACGAGCAGTACTTC. Translation: CSVAGKGTYEQYF.

This chain links TRBV5-1 with TRBJ2-2, with D perhaps matching TRBD1 (7 bases). CDR3 length: 15 amino acids. Germline CDR1 is SGHRS and CDR2 is YFSETQ. Trimming removed 5 bases from V and 3 bases from J, with 14 bases in between. For the CDR3, the DNA is TGCGCCAGCAGGGAGGGGGCGCCGGACACCGGGGAGCTGTTTTTT. This codes for CASREGAPDTGELFF.

The chain couples TRBV9 to TRBJ2-7; either TRBD1 or TRBD2 may supply D (5 bases each). CDR1 SGDLS and CDR2 YYNGEE come from the germline V gene. CDR3 length: 15 amino acids. The V and J ends lost 0 bases and 2 bases respectively, with 12 bases between them. The CDR3, as DNA: TGTGCCAGCAGCGTAGGAGGGGCTCTTCCCTACGAGCAGTACTTC. Protein sequence: CASSVGGALPYEQYF.

The V gene is TRBV7-9, the J gene TRBJ1-2, with a tentative D call TRBD1 (6 bases). CDR3 length: 15 amino acids. Germline CDR1 reads SEHNR; CDR2 reads FQNEAQ (reference sequence). V dropped 5 bases and J dropped 6 bases, with 19 bases sitting between them. CDR3 loop: CASSQGRGSFHGYTF. CDR3 coding DNA: TGTGCCAGCAGCCAGGGTAGGGGGTCCTTTCATGGCTACACCTTC.

The chain is built from TRBV28 and TRBJ1-5; D perhaps matches TRBD1 (6 bases). The CDR3 is made up of 14 amino acids. Germline-derived CDR1 and CDR2 are MDHEN and SYDVKM. V was clipped by 7 bases and J by 7 bases, with 17 bases between them. The CDR3 coding sequence is TGTGCCAGCAATTACGGGACACTTCTGCAGCCCCAGCATTTT. It encodes CASNYGTLLQPQHF.

Concerning this clone: The sample holds other DNA sequences that translate to the same CDR3. The chain is built from TRBV28 and TRBJ1-5, with unresolved D. V shed 3 bases and J shed 2 bases, with 5 bases lying between them. From germline, CDR1 is MDHEN and CDR2 SYDVKM. The CDR3 extends over 13 amino acids. The CDR3 spells CASSFGGNQPQHF. DNA of the CDR3: TGTGCCAGCAGTTTTGGAGGCAATCAGCCCCAGCATTTT.

The chain carries TRBV9 and TRBJ2-3; 10 bases fit TRBD1. V was clipped by 1 base and J by 3 bases; unmatched bases: 2. Germline V gene lookup returns CDR1 SGDLS and CDR2 YYNGEE. The CDR3 runs to 15 residues. In DNA, the CDR3 is TGTGCCAGCAGCGTACGGACAGGGGGAACAGATACGCAGTATTTT. This encodes CASSVRTGGTDTQYF. The variable domain in full, completed from reference TRBV9 and TRBJ2-3, reads DSGVTQTPKHLITATGQRVTLRCSPRSGDLSVYWYQQSLDQGLQFLIQYYNGEERAKGNILERFSAQQFPDLHSELNLSSLELGDSALYFCASSVRTGGTDTQYFGPGTRLTVL.

CDR3: CASTAGRTDTQYF. The CDR3 nucleotides are TGTGCCAGCACGGCGGGACGCACAGATACGCAGTATTTT. The rearrangement links TRBV6-1 to TRBJ2-3; D might be TRBD2 (6 bases). V was shortened by 7 bases and J by 1 base, with 9 bases between the two germline ends. CDR3 length: 13 residues. Germline lookup yields CDR1 MNHNS and CDR2 SASEGT.

The chain links TRBV6-5 to TRBJ1-2; 10 bases fit TRBD1. The J segment lost 2 bases and the V segment lost 0 bases, leaving 3 bases of the junction unmatched. The CDR3 loop spans 16 amino acids. The germline V gene has CDR1 MNHEY and CDR2 SVGAGI. The CDR3 sequence: CASSYSQTGGNYGYTF. The DNA of the CDR3 is TGTGCCAGCAGTTACTCACAGACAGGGGGCAACTATGGCTACACCTTC.

J is TRBJ1-5 and V is TRBV6-1; D is undetermined. The CDR3 runs 13 residues. Germline V gene data show CDR1 as MNHNS and CDR2 as SASEGT. V was trimmed by 7 bases and J by 7 bases, leaving 14 bases between them. CDR3 sequence reads: CASTATKVQPQHF. The CDR3 DNA follows: TGTGCCAGCACCGCGACCAAGGTACAGCCCCAGCATTTT.

The chain combines TRBV2 with TRBJ1-5; D not certain. CDR1 and CDR2 from the germline V gene are SNHLY and FYNNEI. The CDR3 is 12 residues long. The V end lost 6 bases, the J end lost 4 bases, and 7 bases lay between the germline ends. The CDR3 DNA is TGTGCCAGCAGCGCCAATAATCAGCCCCAGCATTTT. It is translated as CASSANNQPQHF.

This chain uses TRBV5-4 with TRBJ1-1, with TRBD1 matching 7 bases. V shed 3 bases, J shed 2 bases, and the junction held 7 bases outside the gene matches. Per the germline V gene, CDR1 is SGHNT and CDR2 is YYREEE (reference sequence). CDR3 length equals 15 residues. In DNA, the CDR3 is TGTGCCAGCAGCTCCGCTCAGGGGGGCAACACTGAAGCTTTCTTT. Residues: CASSSAQGGNTEAFF. Variable domain in full (rest from reference TRBV5-4 and TRBJ1-1): ETGVTQSPTHLIKTRGQQVTLRCSSQSGHNTVSWYQQALGQGPQFIFQYYREEENGRGNFPPRFSGLQFPNYSSELNVNALELDDSALYLCASSSAQGGNTEAFFGQGTRLTVV.

V and J are TRBV28 and TRBJ1-3; 9 bases are shared with TRBD1. Germline CDR1 reads MDHEN; CDR2 reads SYDVKM. The CDR3 extends over 16 amino acids. V was clipped by 7 bases and J by 5 bases; unmatched bases: 12. The CDR3 nucleotides read TGTGCCAGCACCTACCTCCCGGGACAGGGAAGAAACACCATATATTTT. Protein sequence: CASTYLPGQGRNTIYF.

The gene calls are TRBV5-1 and TRBJ2-2; D uncertain. The CDR3 length is 17 residues. The ends were cut back, 0 bases at V and 0 bases at J, with 12 bases in the middle. Germline CDR1 reads SGHRS; CDR2 reads YFSETQ. The DNA for the CDR3 is TGCGCCAGCAGCTTGGTCCTAAGAAACGCGAACACCGGGGAGCTGTTTTTT. Its translation: CASSLVLRNANTGELFF.

The chain links TRBV6-1 to TRBJ2-5, with a weak D call TRBD1 (6 bases). The germline gives CDR1 MNHNS, CDR2 SASEGT. CDR3 length: 13 residues. Trimming removed 6 bases at V and 5 bases at J, with 13 bases between. The CDR3 region is CASRIQGTETQYF. The DNA for the CDR3 is TGTGCCAGCAGGATACAGGGCACCGAGACCCAGTACTTC.

This chain uses TRBV6-1 with TRBJ1-1; no clear D. The CDR3 has 13 residues. The germline V gene encodes CDR1 MNHNS and CDR2 SASEGT. Trimming removed 5 bases from V and 1 base from J, with 8 bases in between. CDR3 in DNA: TGTGCCAGCAGTTCATCCAGGAACACTGAAGCTTTCTTT. This translates into CASSSSRNTEAFF.

Of note for this clone: Other nucleotide sequences in the sample specify the same CDR3. CDR3 nucleotides: TGTGCCAGCAGTTACTCGGGGGGAAGCTACGAGCAGTACTTC. Protein product: CASSYSGGSYEQYF. The chain combines TRBV6-5 with TRBJ2-7; TRBD2 might be the D (6 bases). The CDR3 totals 14 residues. Trimming shortened V by 0 bases and J by 3 bases, and 9 bases separated the two germline ends. Per germline, CDR1 MNHEY and CDR2 SVGAGI.

J is TRBJ1-3 and V is TRBV7-8; possibly TRBD1 for D (6 bases). Looked up from germline, CDR1 is SGHVS and CDR2 is FQNEAQ. The CDR3 contains 16 residues. V gave up 8 bases and J gave up 0 bases, with 17 bases separating them. The CDR3 loop is CASAGWGQTSGNTIYF. For the CDR3, the DNA is TGTGCCAGCGCGGGGTGGGGGCAGACCTCTGGAAACACCATATATTTT.

This chain joins TRBV28 and TRBJ2-7, with D unresolved. The V and J ends lost 3 bases and 2 bases respectively, with 14 bases between them. The germline V gene encodes CDR1 MDHEN and CDR2 SYDVKM. This CDR3 has 15 amino acids. CDR3 sequence: CASSFSRTSPYEQYF. CDR3 sequence (DNA): TGTGCCAGCAGTTTTTCGCGGACCAGTCCCTACGAGCAGTACTTC.

The chain uses TRBV7-9 and TRBJ2-3; TRBD1 or TRBD2 may be the D gene (6 bases each). V lost 3 bases, J lost 4 bases, and 14 bases lay in between. CDR1 is SEHNR and CDR2 is FQNEAQ in the germline V gene (reference sequence). CDR3 length: 15 residues. The CDR3 sequence: CASSFSWGAADTQYF. The CDR3 DNA reads as TGTGCCAGCAGCTTTTCGTGGGGGGCGGCAGATACGCAGTATTTT. The full variable domain, completed using reference TRBV7-9 and TRBJ2-3, is DTGVSQNPRHKITKRGQNVTFRCDPISEHNRLYWYRQTLGQGPEFLTYFQNEAQLEKSRLLSDRFSAERPKGSFSTLEIQRTEQGDSAMYLCASSFSWGAADTQYFGPGTRLTVL.

The chain combines TRBV5-1 with TRBJ2-1, with TRBD2 as a possible D gene (6 bases). V gave up 9 bases and J gave up 9 bases, with 16 bases separating them. The CDR3 consists of 12 residues. Germline CDR1 is SGHRS and CDR2 is YFSETQ. The CDR3 nucleotides read TGCGCCACCAACGGGGGTGGGGGTGAGCAGTTCTTC. This sequence encodes CATNGGGGEQFF.

This rearrangement joins TRBV4-2 to TRBJ2-7; possibly TRBD2 for D (5 bases). Trimming removed 1 base at V and 2 bases at J, with 21 bases between. Germline lookup yields CDR1 LGHNA and CDR2 YNFKEQ. The CDR3 contains 18 residues. The CDR3 loop is CASSQVGASTIPAYEQYF. The DNA for the CDR3 is TGTGCCAGCAGCCAAGTAGGCGCTAGCACCATCCCGGCCTACGAGCAGTACTTC.

V and J are TRBV28 and TRBJ2-6, with no clear D. CDR1 and CDR2 from the germline V gene are MDHEN and SYDVKM. V was pared by 6 bases and J by 4 bases, with 7 bases between. CDR3 length: 13 residues. The CDR3 spells CASSRGGANVLTF. The CDR3 nucleotides read TGTGCCAGCAGCCGAGGCGGGGCCAACGTCCTGACTTTC.

This sequence joins TRBV5-1 and TRBJ2-3; D gene unclear. The V gene's germline CDR1 is SGHRS and CDR2 YFSETQ. The CDR3 is 14 amino acids. The germline V and J ends were trimmed by 2 bases and 4 bases, with 11 bases remaining between them. The CDR3 nucleotides are TGCGCCAGCAGCTTTCTCCCCTTTCCAGATACGCAGTATTTT. Encoded protein: CASSFLPFPDTQYF.

The chain carries TRBV6-1 and TRBJ2-5, with unresolved D. CDR3 length: 16 amino acids. Germline V CDR1 and CDR2: MNHNS, SASEGT. Trimming left V 3 bases short and J 4 bases short, with 18 bases between. CDR3 loop: CASSDLWLSGRETQYF. For the CDR3, the DNA is TGTGCCAGCAGTGACCTGTGGTTGTCAGGCCGAGAGACCCAGTACTTC.

The CDR3 loop is CASSGTALRGDYGYTF. In nucleotides, the CDR3 is TGTGCCAGCAGCGGGACCGCCTTAAGGGGCGATTATGGCTACACCTTC. The V gene is TRBV25-1, the J gene TRBJ1-2; possibly TRBD1 for D (5 bases). V lost 6 bases and J lost 5, with 22 bases in between. CDR1 MGHDK and CDR2 SYGVNS come from the germline V gene. CDR3 length: 16 amino acids.